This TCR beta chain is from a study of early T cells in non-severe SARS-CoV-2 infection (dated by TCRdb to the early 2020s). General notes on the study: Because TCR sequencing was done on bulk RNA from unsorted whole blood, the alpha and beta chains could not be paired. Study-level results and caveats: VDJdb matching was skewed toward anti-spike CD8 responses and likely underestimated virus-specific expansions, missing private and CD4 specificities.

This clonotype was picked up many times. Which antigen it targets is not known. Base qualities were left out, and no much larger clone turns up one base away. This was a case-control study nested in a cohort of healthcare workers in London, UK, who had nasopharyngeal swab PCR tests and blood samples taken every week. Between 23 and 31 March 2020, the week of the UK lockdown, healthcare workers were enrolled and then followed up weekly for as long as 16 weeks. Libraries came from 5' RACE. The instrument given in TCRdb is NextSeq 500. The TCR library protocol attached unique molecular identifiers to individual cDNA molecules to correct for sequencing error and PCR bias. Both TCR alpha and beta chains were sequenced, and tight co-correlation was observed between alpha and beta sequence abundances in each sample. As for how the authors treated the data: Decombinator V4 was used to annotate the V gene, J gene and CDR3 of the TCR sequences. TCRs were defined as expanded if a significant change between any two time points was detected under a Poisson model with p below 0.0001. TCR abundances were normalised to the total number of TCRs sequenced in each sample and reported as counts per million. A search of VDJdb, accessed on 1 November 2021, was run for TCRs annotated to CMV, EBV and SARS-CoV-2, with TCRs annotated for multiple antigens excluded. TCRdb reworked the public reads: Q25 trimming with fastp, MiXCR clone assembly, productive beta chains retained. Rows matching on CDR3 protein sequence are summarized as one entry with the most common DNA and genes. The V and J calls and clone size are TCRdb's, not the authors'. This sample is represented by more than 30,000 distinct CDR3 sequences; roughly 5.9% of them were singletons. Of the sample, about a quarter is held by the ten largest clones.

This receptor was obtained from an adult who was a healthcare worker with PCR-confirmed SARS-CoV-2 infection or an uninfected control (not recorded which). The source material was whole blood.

CDR3 sequence: CASSENRNYEQYF. The sequenced DNA: TGTGCCAGCAGTGAAAACAGAAACTACGAGCAGTACTTC. The rearrangement joined TRBV6-1 to TRBJ2-7, with the D gene not clear enough to name. V is reduced by 2 bases and J by 3 bases, leaving a spacing of 8 bases between them. For CDR1 and CDR2, the germline V gene lists MNHNS and SASEGT. The CDR3 contains 13 residues, cysteine and phenylalanine counted. Only the CDR3 DNA stays, 39 bases, in frame from base 1.